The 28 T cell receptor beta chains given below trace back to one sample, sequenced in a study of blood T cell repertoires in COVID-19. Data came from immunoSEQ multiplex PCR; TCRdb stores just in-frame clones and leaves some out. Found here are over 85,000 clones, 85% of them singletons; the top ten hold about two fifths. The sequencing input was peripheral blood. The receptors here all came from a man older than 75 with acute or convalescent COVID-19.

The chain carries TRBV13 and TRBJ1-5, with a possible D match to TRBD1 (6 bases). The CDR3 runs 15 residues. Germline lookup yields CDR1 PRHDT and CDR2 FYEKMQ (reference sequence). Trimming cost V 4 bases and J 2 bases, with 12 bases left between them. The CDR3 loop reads CASSSERGCNQPQHF. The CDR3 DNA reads TGTGCCAGCAGCTCCGAGAGGGGGTGCAATCAGCCCCAGCATTTT.

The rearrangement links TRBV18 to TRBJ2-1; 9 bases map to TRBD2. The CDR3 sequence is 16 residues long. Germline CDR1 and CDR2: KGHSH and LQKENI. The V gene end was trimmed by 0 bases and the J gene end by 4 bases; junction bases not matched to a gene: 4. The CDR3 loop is CASSPPSGRGYNEQFF. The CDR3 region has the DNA TGTGCCAGCTCACCACCTAGCGGGAGAGGATACAATGAGCAGTTCTTC.

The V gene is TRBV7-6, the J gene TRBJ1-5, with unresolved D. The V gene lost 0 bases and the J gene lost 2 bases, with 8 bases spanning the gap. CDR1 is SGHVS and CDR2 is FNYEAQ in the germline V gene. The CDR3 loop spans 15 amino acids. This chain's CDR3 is CASSLAEGGNQPQHF. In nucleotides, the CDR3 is TGTGCCAGCAGCTTAGCCGAGGGCGGCAATCAGCCCCAGCATTTT. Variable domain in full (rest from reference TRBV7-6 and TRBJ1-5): GAGVSQSPRYKVTKRGQDVALRCDPISGHVSLYWYRQALGQGPEFLTYFNYEAQQDKSGLPNDRFSAERPEGSISTLTIQRTEQRDSAMYRCASSLAEGGNQPQHFGDGTRLSIL.

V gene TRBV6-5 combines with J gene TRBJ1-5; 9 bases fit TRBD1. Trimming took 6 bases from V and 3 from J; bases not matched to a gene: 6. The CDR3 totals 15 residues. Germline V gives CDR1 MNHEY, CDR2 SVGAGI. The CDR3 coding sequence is TGTGCCAGCAGAAGGGACAGGGTATACAATCAGCCCCAGCATTTT. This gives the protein CASRRDRVYNQPQHF.

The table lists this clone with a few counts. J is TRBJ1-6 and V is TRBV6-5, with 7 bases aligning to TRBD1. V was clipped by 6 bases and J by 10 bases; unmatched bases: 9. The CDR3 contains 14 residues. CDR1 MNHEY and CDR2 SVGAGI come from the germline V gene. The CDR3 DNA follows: TGTGCCAGCAGCATTGGGGAAGGGGGCTCACCCCTCCACTTT. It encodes CASSIGEGGSPLHF.

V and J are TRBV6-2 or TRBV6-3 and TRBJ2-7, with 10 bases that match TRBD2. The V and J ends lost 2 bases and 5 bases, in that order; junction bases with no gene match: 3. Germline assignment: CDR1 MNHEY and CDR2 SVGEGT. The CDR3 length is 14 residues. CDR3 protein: CASSYLAGANEQYF. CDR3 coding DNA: TGTGCCAGCAGTTACCTAGCGGGAGCCAACGAGCAGTACTTC.

CDR3 residues: CASSIRDNTYEQYF. The CDR3 coding sequence is TGTGCCAGTAGTATCCGGGACAATACCTACGAGCAGTACTTC. The gene calls are TRBV19 and TRBJ2-7; perhaps TRBD1 as D (6 bases). CDR3 size: 14 residues. The V gene's germline CDR1 is LNHDA and CDR2 SQIVND (reference sequence). Trimming stripped 3 bases from V and 2 bases from J, with 11 bases between.

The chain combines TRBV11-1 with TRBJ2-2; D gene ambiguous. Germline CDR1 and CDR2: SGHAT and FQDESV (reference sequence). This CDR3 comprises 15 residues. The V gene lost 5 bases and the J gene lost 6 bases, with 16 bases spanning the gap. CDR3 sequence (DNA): TGTGCCAGCAGCCCGCGTGCAGGCCTCCCCGGGGAGCTGTTTTTT. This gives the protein CASSPRAGLPGELFF.

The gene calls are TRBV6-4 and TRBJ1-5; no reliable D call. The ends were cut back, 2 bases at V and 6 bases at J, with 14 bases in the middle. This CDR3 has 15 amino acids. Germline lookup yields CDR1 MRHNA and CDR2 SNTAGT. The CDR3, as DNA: TGTGCCAGCAGTGACACGGCCGCCTCAGGTCAGCCCCAGCATTTT. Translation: CASSDTAASGQPQHF.

Here the CDR3 reads CASSLGTGDNSPLHF. CDR3 nucleotides: TGTGCCAGCAGCTTAGGGACAGGAGATAATTCACCCCTCCACTTT. This chain connects TRBV11-2 to TRBJ1-6; 7 bases match TRBD1. The CDR3 covers 15 residues. Germline-derived CDR1 and CDR2 are SGHAT and FQNNGV. V lost 1 base to trimming and J lost 5 bases; unmatched junction nucleotides: 2.

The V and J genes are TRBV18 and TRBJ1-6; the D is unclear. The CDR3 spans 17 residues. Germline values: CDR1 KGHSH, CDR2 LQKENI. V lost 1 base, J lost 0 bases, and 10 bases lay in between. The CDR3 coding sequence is TGTGCCAGCTCACCACGGCAGGAAAGCTCCTATAATTCACCCCTCCACTTT. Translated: CASSPRQESSYNSPLHF.

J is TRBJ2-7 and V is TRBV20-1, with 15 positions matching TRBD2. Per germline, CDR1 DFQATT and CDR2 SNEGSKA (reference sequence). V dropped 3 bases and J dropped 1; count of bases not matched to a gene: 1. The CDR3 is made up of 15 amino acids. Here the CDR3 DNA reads TGCAGTGCTAGTGGGACTAGCGGGAGGTCCTACGAGCAGTACTTC. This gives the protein CSASGTSGRSYEQYF.

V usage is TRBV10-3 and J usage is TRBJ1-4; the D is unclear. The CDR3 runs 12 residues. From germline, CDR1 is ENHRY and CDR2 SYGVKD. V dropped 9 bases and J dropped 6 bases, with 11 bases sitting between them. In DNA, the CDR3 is TGTGCCATTGGTACTTCACATGAAAAACTGTTTTTT. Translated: CAIGTSHEKLFF.

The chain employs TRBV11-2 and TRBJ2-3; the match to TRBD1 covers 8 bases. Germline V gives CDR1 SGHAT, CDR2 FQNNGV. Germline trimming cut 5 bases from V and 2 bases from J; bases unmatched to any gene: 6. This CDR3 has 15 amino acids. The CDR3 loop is CASSRTGGITDTQYF. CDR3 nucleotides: TGTGCCAGCAGCCGAACAGGGGGTATCACAGATACGCAGTATTTT.

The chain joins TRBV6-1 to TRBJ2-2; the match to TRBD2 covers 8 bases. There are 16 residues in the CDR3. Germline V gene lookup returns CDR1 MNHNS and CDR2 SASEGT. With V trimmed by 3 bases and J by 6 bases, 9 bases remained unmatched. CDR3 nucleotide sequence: TGTGCCAGCAGTGAGGCCGGGACTAGTATGTCCGGGGAGCTGTTTTTT. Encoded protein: CASSEAGTSMSGELFF.

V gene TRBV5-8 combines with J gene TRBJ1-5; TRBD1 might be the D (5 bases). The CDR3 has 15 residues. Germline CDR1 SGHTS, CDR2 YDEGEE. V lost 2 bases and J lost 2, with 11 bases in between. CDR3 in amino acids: CASSLRGSGNQPQHF. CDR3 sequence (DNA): TGTGCCAGCAGCTTAAGGGGATCGGGCAATCAGCCCCAGCATTTT.

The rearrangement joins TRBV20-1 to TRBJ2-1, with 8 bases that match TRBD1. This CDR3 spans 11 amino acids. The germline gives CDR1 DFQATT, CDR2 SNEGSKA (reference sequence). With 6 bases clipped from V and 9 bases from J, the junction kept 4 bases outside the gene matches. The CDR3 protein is CSANRGAEQFF. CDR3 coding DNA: TGCAGTGCCAACAGGGGGGCTGAGCAGTTCTTC.

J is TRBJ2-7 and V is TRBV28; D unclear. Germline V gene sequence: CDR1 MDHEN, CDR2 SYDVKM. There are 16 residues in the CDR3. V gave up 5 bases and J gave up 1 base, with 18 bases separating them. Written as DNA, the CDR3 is TGTGCCAGCAGTCAAAGGCCAGGCCTCCTTTCCTACGAGCAGTACTTC. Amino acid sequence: CASSQRPGLLSYEQYF. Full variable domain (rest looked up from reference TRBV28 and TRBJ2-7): DVKVTQSSRYLVKRTGEKVFLECVQDMDHENMFWYRQDPGLGLRLIYFSYDVKMKEKGDIPEGYSVSREKKERFSLILESASTNQTSMYLCASSQRPGLLSYEQYFGPGTRLTVT.

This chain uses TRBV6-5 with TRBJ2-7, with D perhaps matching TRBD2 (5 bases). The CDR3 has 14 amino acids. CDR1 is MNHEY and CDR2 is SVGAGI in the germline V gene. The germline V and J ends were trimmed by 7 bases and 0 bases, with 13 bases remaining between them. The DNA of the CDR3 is TGTGCCAGCAATTCAGCGGTAGGCTCCTACGAGCAGTACTTC. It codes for CASNSAVGSYEQYF.

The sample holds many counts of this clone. CDR3 bases: TGTGCCAGCAGTGGGACAGGGATGTCCGGGGAGCTGTTTTTT. It translates to CASSGTGMSGELFF. This chain joins TRBV2 and TRBJ2-2, with 8 positions matching TRBD1. Germline CDR1 reads SNHLY; CDR2 reads FYNNEI. There are 14 residues in the CDR3. Trimming took 4 bases from V and 6 from J; bases not matched to a gene: 4.

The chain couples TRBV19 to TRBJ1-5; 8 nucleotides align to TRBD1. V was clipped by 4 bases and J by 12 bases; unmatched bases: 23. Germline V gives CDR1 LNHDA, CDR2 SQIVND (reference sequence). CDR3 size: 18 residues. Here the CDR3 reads CASSTRTGLMWSRSHQHF. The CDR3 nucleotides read TGTGCCAGTAGTACCCGGACAGGGCTGATGTGGAGCCGGAGCCACCAGCATTTT.

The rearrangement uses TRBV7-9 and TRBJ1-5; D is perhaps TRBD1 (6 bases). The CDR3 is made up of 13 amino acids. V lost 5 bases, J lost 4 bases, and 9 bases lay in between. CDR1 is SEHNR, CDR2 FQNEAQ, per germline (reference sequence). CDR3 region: CASSTTGNQPQHF. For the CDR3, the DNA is TGTGCCAGCAGCACTACAGGGAATCAGCCCCAGCATTTT.

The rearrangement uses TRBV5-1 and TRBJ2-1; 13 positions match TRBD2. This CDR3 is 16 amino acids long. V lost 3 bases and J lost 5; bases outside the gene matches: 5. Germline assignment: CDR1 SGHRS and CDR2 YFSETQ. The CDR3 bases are TGCGCCAGCAGCTCCCCCGGGACTAGCGGGAACAATGAGCAGTTCTTC. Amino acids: CASSSPGTSGNNEQFF.

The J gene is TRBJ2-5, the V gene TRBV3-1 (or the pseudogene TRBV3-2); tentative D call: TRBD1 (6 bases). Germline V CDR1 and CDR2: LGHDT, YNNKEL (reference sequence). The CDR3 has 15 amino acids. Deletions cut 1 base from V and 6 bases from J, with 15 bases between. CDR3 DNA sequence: TGTGCCAGCAGCCAAGGATCGGCAGGGGCAAAGACCCAGTACTTC. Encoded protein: CASSQGSAGAKTQYF.

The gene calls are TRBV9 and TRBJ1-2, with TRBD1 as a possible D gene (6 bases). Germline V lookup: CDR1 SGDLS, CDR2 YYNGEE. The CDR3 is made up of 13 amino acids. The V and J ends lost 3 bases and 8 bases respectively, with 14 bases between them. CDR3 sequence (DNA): TGTGCCAGCAGCGCCCAGGGGTTCGGGGGCTACACCTTC. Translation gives CASSAQGFGGYTF.

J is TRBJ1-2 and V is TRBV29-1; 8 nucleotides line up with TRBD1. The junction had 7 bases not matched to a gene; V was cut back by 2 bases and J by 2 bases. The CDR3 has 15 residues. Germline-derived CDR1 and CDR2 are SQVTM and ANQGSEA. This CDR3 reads CSVELTGTGNYGYTF. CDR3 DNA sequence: TGCAGCGTTGAATTGACAGGGACAGGCAACTATGGCTACACCTTC.

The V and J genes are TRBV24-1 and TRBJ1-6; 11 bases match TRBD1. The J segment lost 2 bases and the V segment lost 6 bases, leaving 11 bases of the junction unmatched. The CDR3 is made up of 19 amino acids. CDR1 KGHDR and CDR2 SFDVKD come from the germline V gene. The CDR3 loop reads CATSHNLPGQGAYNSPLHF. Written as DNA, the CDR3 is TGTGCCACCAGTCATAACCTTCCGGGACAGGGGGCCTATAATTCACCCCTCCACTTT.

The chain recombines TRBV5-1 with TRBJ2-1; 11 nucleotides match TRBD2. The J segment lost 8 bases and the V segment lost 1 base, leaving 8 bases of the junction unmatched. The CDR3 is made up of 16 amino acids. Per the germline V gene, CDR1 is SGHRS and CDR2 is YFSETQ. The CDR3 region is CASSLIAGGPVDEQFF. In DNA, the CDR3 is TGCGCCAGCAGCTTGATAGCGGGAGGGCCTGTCGATGAGCAGTTCTTC.